Here is one T cell receptor (beta chain) with its context. What it binds is unknown. Generated by immunoSEQ multiplex PCR, the TCRdb table keeps only in-frame clones and is missing some. This sample has 130,000 or so clones, with 92% found just once. This sample is part of a study of T cell responses to AZD1222 COVID-19 vaccine. Study conclusions and caveats: The peak T cell response came first, and repertoires were sampled only after it. Clonal diversity may have been underestimated, and the donors were mostly white British, with more females than males. Only five or six people who got AZD1222 tested seropositive at baseline.

Sequences were derived from peripheral blood, sampled 28 days after the second AZD1222 dose. This TCR came from an adult who received the AZD1222 COVID-19 vaccine.

CDR3 bases: TGCGCCAGCAGCCTGGCCGGTCAGACACTGAACACTGAAGCTTTCTTT. This gives the protein CASSLAGQTLNTEAFF. The rearrangement links TRBV5-1 to TRBJ1-1, with no clear D. The CDR3 spans 16 residues. Germline loops: CDR1 SGHRS, CDR2 YFSETQ. Trimming removed 4 bases at V and 0 bases at J, with 16 bases between.